Described below is a single TCR beta chain sequence and its context. Antigen: not known. The data stem from a study of T cell responses to AZD1222 COVID-19 vaccine. Study-wide findings and caveats: There were mostly white British donors and more females than males, and clonal diversity was possibly underestimated. The study sampled repertoires only after the peak T cell response. The study found Spike-specific TCR breadth and depth rose after two AZD1222 doses.

Germline trimming cut 7 bases from V and 4 bases from J; bases unmatched to any gene: 11. This CDR3 is built from 15 residues. CDR1 and CDR2 (germline): MNHEY, SMNVEV (reference sequence). Profiled with immunoSEQ multiplex PCR; TCRdb holds only in-frame clones, not every one. This table holds roughly 85,000 clones, about nine tenths found once. Second-dose groups at about 4 or about 12 weeks were pooled. The chain uses TRBV27 and TRBJ2-7, with 9 bases lining up with TRBD2. The input for sequencing was peripheral blood, taken 28 days after the second AZD1222 dose. The source is an adult who received the AZD1222 COVID-19 vaccine. The CDR3 DNA reads TGTGCCAGCAATCCGGGTAGCGGGAGTCGGTACGAGCAGTACTTC. It specifies CASNPGSGSRYEQYF.